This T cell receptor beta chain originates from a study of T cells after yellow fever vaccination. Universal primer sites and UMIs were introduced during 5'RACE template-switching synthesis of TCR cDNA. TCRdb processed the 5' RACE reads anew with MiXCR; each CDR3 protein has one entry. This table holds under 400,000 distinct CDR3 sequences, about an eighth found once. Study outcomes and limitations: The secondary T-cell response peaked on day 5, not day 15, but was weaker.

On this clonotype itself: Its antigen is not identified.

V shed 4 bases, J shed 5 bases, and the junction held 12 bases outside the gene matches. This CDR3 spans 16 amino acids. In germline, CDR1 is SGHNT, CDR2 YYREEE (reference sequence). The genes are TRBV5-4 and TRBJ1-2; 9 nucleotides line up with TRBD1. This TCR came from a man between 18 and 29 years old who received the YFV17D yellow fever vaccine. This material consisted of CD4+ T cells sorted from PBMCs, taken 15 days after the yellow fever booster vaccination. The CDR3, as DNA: TGTGCCAGCAGCGCGTACCGGGACAGGGCTTCATATGGCTACACCTTC. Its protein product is CASSAYRDRASYGYTF.